Sequencing of this T cell receptor beta chain was carried out in a study of shared clonotypes between healthy human individuals. Study-level points and caveats: The represented genetic and exposure-history diversity was limited by the small number of donors. Non-shared clonotypes had lower generation probabilities than those shared by all four donors. Despite large depth, rarefaction showed incomplete sorted-subset sequencing.

There are 14 residues in the CDR3. About this clone: Its specificity is not known.

For every subset, genomic DNA was evenly distributed across several immunoSEQ plates. Measured with immunoSEQ multiplex PCR; TCRdb has only the in-frame clones, and not every one. This table has roughly 1,100,000 clones, about 77% appearing once. The specimen was memory CD4+ T cells sorted from blood. Subset described: CD45RA-negative fraction. The TCR comes from a man younger than 35 in good health. The chain has TRBV21-1 and TRBJ1-5; TRBD1 is the table's D call, not checked against the DNA. TRBV21-1 is a documented pseudogene. The DNA of the CDR3 is TGTGCCACAAAGGACAGGGCCATCAATCAGCCCCAGCATTTT. Residues: CATKDRAINQPQHF.